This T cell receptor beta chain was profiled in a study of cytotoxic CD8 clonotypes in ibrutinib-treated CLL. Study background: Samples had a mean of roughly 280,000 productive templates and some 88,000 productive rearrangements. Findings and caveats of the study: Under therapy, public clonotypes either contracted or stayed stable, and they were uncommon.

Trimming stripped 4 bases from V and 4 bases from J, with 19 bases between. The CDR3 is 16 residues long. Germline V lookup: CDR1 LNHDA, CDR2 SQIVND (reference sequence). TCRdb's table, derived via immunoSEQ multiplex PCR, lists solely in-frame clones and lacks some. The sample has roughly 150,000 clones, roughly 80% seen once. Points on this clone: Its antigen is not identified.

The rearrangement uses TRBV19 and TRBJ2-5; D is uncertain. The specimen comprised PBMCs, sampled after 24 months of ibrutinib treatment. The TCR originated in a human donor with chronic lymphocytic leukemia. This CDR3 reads CASSSFLGSVPETQYF. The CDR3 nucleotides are TGTGCCAGTAGTAGTTTTCTCGGGTCTGTTCCAGAGACCCAGTACTTC.